This TCR beta chain comes out of a study of shared clonotypes between healthy human individuals. Study-level findings and limits: Larger richness was generally estimated for naive than memory subsets. Tissues were not sampled, only blood, and their repertoires likely differ.

In the case of this clone: The antigen is not known.

This CDR3 comprises 15 residues. V lost 1 base to trimming and J lost 2 bases, with 9 bases between them. The V gene's germline CDR1 is SGHTA and CDR2 FQGNSA. Deep-level assay runs were performed. Clones were read by immunoSEQ multiplex PCR, and TCRdb kept only the in-frame ones, dropping some. This repertoire shows some 1.4 million clones, roughly 95% found once; its top ten account for about 1.2%. This clonotype was sampled from a man under 40 in good health. Sequenced material: naive CD4+ T cells sorted from blood. Documented subset: CD45RA+ positively selected. The rearrangement joins TRBV7-2 to TRBJ2-1, with D maybe TRBD2 (5 bases). Written as DNA, the CDR3 is TGTGCCAGCAGCTTAGGGAGCGGACCCTACAATGAGCAGTTCTTC. This encodes CASSLGSGPYNEQFF.